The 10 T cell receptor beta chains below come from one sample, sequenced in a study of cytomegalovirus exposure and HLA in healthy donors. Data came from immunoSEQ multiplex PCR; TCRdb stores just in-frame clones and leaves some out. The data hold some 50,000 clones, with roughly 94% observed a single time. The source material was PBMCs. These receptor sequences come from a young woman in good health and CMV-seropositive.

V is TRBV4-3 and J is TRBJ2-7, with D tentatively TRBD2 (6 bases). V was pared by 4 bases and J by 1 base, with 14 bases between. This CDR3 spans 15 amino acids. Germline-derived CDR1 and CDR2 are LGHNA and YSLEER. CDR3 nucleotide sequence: TGCGCCAGCAGCCGCGGTACGGGAGATTCCTACGAGCAGTACTTC. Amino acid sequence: CASSRGTGDSYEQYF.

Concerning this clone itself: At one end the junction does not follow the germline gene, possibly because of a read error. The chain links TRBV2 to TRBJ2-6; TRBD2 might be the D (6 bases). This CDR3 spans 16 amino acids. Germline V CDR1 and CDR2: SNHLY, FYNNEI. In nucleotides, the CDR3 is TGTGCCAGGGGGGGAGTACAAGGCTCTGGGGCCAACATCCTGACTTTC. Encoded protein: CARGGVQGSGANILTF.

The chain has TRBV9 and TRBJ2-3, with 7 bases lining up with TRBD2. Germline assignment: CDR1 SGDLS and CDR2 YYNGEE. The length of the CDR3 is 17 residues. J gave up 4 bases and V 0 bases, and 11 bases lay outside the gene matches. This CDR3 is CASSVATGGRLADTQYF. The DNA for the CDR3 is TGTGCCAGCAGCGTAGCTACGGGCGGGAGATTAGCAGATACGCAGTATTTT.

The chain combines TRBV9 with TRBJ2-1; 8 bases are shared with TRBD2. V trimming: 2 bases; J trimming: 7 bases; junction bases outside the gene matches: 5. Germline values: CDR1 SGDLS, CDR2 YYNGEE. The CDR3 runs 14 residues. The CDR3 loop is CASSVREGFNEQFF. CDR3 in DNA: TGTGCCAGCAGCGTTCGGGAGGGTTTTAATGAGCAGTTCTTC.

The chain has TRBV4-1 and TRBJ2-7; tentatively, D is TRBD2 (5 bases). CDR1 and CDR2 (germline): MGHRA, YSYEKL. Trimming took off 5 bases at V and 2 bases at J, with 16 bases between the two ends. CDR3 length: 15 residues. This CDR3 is CASSTTRRNPYEQYF. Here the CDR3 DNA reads TGCGCCAGCAGCACTACTAGGAGAAACCCCTACGAGCAGTACTTC.

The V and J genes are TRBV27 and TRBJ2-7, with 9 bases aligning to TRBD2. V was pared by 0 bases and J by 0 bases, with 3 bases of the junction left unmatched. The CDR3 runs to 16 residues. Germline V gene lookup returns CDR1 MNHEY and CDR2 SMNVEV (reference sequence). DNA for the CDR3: TGTGCCAGCAGTTTATCACTAGCGGGCAGCTCCTACGAGCAGTACTTC. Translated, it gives CASSLSLAGSSYEQYF.

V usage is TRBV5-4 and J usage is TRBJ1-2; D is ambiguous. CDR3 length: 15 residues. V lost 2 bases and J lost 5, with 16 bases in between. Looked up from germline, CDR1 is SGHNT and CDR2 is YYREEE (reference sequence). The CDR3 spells CASSFDREPIYGYTF. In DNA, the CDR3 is TGTGCCAGCAGCTTTGACCGGGAGCCCATTTATGGCTACACCTTC.

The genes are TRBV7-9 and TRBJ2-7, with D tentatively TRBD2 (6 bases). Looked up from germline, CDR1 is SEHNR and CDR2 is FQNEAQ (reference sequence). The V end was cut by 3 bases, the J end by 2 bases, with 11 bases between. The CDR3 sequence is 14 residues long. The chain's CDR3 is CASSLGGLTYEQYF. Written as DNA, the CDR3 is TGTGCCAGCAGCTTGGGGGGTCTCACCTACGAGCAGTACTTC.

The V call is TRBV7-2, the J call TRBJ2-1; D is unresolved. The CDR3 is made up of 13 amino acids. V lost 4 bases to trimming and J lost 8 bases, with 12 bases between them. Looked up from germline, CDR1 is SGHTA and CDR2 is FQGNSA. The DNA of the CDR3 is TGTGCCAGCAGCTCCGGTCAGGCCCATGAGCAGTTCTTC. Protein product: CASSSGQAHEQFF.

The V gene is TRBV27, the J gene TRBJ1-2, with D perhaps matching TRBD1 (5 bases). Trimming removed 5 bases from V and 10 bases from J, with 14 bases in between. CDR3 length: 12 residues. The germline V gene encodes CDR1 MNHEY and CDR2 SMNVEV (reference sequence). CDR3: CASSPLAGTYTF. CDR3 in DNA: TGTGCCAGCAGTCCGTTGGCGGGGACCTACACCTTC.